These 5 T cell receptor beta chains were all obtained from the same sample, sequenced in a study of regulatory T cells in long-lasting Graves disease. Both iRepertoire HTBI primers and Arm-PCR of CDR3 regions were used to build the TCR beta libraries. MiXCR, applied by TCRdb to the multiplex PCR reads, yields one record per CDR3 protein. This sample carries under 450,000 distinct CDR3 sequences, 12% of them seen once, and the ten largest clones take approximately 20%. Time point denoted: newly diagnosed GD, antithyroid drugs for less than 3 months. The TCR library was made from RNA extracted from PBMCs. The sample also formed part of further work on T cells in Graves' hyperthyroidism and ophthalmopathy.

The sample was peripheral blood mononuclear cells (PBMCs), taken at new diagnosis, from a patient treated with antithyroid drugs. These receptor sequences come from a woman in her late teens or twenties with Graves disease.

This clonotype was seen more than once but under ten times. V is TRBV9 and J is TRBJ1-4; unclear D gene. The germline V and J ends were trimmed by 2 bases and 8 bases, with 16 bases remaining between them. The length of the CDR3 is 15 residues. Germline V gives CDR1 SGDLS, CDR2 YYNGEE. CDR3: CASSVLGLVGEKLFF. The DNA for the CDR3 is TGTGCCAGCAGCGTCCTCGGTCTGGTGGGGGAAAAACTGTTTTTT.

The V gene is TRBV5-1, the J gene TRBJ1-2; no clear D. This CDR3 comprises 17 residues. The V gene lost 0 bases and the J gene lost 4 bases, with 19 bases spanning the gap. Germline V CDR1 and CDR2: SGHRS, YFSETQ. The CDR3 reads CASSLVGGPSGVYGYTF. For the CDR3, the DNA is TGCGCCAGCAGCTTGGTAGGCGGGCCCAGCGGCGTCTATGGCTACACCTTC. The variable domain in full, completed from reference TRBV5-1 and TRBJ1-2, reads KAGVTQTPRYLIKTRGQQVTLSCSPISGHRSVSWYQQTPGQGLQFLFEYFSETQRNKGNFPGRFSGRQFSNSRSEMNVSTLELGDSALYLCASSLVGGPSGVYGYTFGSGTRLTVV.

There are a few counts of this clonotype. V usage is TRBV5-1 and J usage is TRBJ2-7; D is unresolved. The CDR3 totals 15 residues. Trimming stripped 0 bases from V and 2 bases from J, with 12 bases between. The germline gives CDR1 SGHRS, CDR2 YFSETQ. The chain's CDR3 is CASSLDPSVPYEQYV. For the CDR3, the DNA is TGCGCCAGCAGCTTGGACCCGTCAGTTCCCTACGAGCAGTACGTC.

This clonotype has at least ten counts. V is TRBV11-2 and J is TRBJ1-5; D possibly corresponds to TRBD1 (5 bases). Trimming took off 0 bases at V and 8 bases at J, with 14 bases between the two ends. From germline, CDR1 is SGHAT and CDR2 FQNNGV. The CDR3 sequence is 15 residues long. The CDR3: CASSLDGTSRKPQHF. DNA of the CDR3: TGTGCCAGCAGCTTAGACGGGACGTCTCGAAAGCCCCAGCATTTT.

The sample holds many counts of this clonotype. The rearrangement links TRBV3-1 to TRBJ1-5; D gene ambiguous. Looked up from germline, CDR1 is LGHDT and CDR2 is YNNKEL (reference sequence). CDR3 length: 17 amino acids. Trimming pared 1 base from V and 0 bases from J, leaving 13 bases between. CDR3 residues: CASSQGVTGFSNQPQHF. Here the CDR3 DNA reads TGTGCCAGCAGCCAAGGAGTGACCGGCTTTAGCAATCAGCCCCAGCATTTT.